This T cell receptor (beta chain) was identified in a study of shared clonotypes between healthy human individuals. Comments on this clone: Its antigen remains unknown.

Germline assignment: CDR1 SEHNR and CDR2 FQNEAQ (reference sequence). V lost 10 bases to trimming and J lost 0 bases, with 19 bases between them. This CDR3 is built from 17 residues. Here immunoSEQ multiplex PCR was the method, and the copy in TCRdb shows in-frame clones only, minus some. The sample lists some 700,000 clones, about 90% occurring once. Study-wide findings and caveats: Larger richness was generally estimated for naive than memory subsets.

Material for sequencing was memory CD8+ T cells from PBMCs. The subset is: CD45RO+ cells pooled with CCR7-negative TemRA cells. The clonotype originates from a man in his late teens or twenties in good health. Some clones in this sample may be carry-over from other donors' samples. V usage is TRBV7-9 and J usage is TRBJ2-6; tentatively, D is TRBD1 or TRBD2 (5 bases each). As DNA, the CDR3 is TGTGCCATGGGGACGGTCGAAGGGTCCTCTGGGGCCAACGTCCTGACTTTC. As protein: CAMGTVEGSSGANVLTF.